The clone carrying this T cell receptor (beta chain) was picked up a small number of times. Antigen: not known. CDR1 is SGHDT and CDR2 is YYEEEE in the germline V gene. Losses at the gene ends were 4 bases for V and 5 bases for J; bases not matched to a gene: 14. The CDR3 has 17 residues. These data belong to a study of Graves' ophthalmopathy and Graves' hyperthyroidism. For repertoire sequencing, the TCR beta CDR3 regions were amplified from RNA transcripts. RT-PCR with HTBI primers came first, then second-round multiplex PCR. Each CDR3 protein is one row after TCRdb ran MiXCR on the multiplex PCR reads. The top ten hold over 8.5% of the sample, which has some 1.1 million distinct CDR3 sequences, about two fifths seen once. Study results and limitations: Built on 13 signatures, a model told ophthalmopathy apart from stable hyperthyroidism with 87.88% sensitivity and around 80% specificity. The authors also found most expanded thyroid clonotypes above 0.001 frequency in blood.

V is TRBV5-6 and J is TRBJ2-5, with 10 bases identical to TRBD2. What was sequenced was peripheral blood or thyroid tissue (not recorded which). The sequence came from an adult man with Graves' hyperthyroidism. CDR3 DNA sequence: TGTGCCAGCAGCCCCGTTAGCGGGGGGCGAACTTTGGAGACCCAGTACTTC. Its protein is CASSPVSGGRTLETQYF.